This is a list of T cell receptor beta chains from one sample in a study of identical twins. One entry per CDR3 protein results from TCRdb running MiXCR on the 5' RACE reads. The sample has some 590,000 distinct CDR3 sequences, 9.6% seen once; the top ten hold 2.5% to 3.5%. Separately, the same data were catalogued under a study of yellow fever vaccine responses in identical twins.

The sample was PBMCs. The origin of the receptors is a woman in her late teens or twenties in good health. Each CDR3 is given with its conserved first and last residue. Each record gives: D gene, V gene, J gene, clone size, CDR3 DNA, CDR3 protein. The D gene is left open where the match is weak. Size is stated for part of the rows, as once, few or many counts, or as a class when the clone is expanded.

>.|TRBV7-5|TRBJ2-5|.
.
CISVPAARSLQTQPLGETQYF
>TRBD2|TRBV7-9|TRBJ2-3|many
TGTGCCAGCAGCTTATACGCGGGAGGAGACCGCACAGATACGCAGTATTTT
CASSLYAGGDRTDTQYF
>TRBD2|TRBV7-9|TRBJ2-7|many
TGTGCCAGCAGCTTAGCCGGGGGGGAGAACTACGAGCAGTACTTC
CASSLAGGENYEQYF
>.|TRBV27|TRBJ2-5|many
TGTGCCAGCAGTTTAGTTTTCGGTATCCAAGAGACCCAGTACTTC
CASSLVFGIQETQYF
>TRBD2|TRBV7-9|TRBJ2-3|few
TGTGCCAGCAGCCCAACTAGCGGGGCGAACCGGGATACGCAGTATTTT
CASSPTSGANRDTQYF
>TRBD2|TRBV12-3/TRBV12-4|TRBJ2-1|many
TGTGCCAGCAGTCCTACTAGCGGGGGGGCGGGTGAGCAGTTCTTC
CASSPTSGGAGEQFF
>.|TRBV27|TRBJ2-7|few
TGTGCCAGCAGTTTGGGCAGGGGGGGATACGAGCAGTACTTC
CASSLGRGGYEQYF
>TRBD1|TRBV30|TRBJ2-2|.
TGTGCCTGGCGACAGGGGGCGAACACCGGGGAGCTGTTTTTT
CAWRQGANTGELFF
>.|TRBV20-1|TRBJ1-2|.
TGCAGCGCCCCTTGGGAGGGTAACTATGGCTACACCTTC
CSAPWEGNYGYTF
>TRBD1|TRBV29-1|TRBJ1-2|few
TGCAGCGTTGAGGGGACAGGGATCGCAGTGGGCTACACCTTC
CSVEGTGIAVGYTF
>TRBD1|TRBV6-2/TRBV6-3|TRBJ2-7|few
TGTGCCAGCAGACCTCCGGGACAGCTAACCTACGAGCAGTACTTC
CASRPPGQLTYEQYF
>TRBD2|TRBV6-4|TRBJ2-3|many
TGTGCCAGCAGCGAGACTAGCGGGGGCACAGATACGCAGTATTTT
CASSETSGGTDTQYF
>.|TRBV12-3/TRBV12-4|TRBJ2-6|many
TGTGCCAGCTCACTACTGAGCTCTGGGGCCAACGTCCTGACTTTC
CASSLLSSGANVLTF
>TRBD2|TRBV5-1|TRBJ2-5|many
TGCGCCAGCAGCTGGACGACTAGCGGGGAGACCCAGTACTTC
CASSWTTSGETQYF
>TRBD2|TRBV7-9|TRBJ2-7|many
TGTGCCAGCAGCTTAGAACTAGCGTACGAGCAGTACTTC
CASSLELAYEQYF
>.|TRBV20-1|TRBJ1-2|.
TGCAGTGCTAGACTCGCAGTACCGAACCTCTATGGCTACACCTTC
CSARLAVPNLYGYTF
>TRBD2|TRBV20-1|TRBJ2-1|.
TGCAGTGCTAGAGATCTTAGGACTAGCGGGGGGCCATCTGGTGAGCAGTTCTTC
CSARDLRTSGGPSGEQFF
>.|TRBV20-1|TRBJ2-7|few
TGCAGTGCTAGAGGCGGCGACAGGAGGTACGAGCAGTACTTC
CSARGGDRRYEQYF
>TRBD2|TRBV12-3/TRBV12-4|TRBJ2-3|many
TGTGCCAGCAGTCCCCGGACTAGCGGGATGGCAGATACGCAGTATTTT
CASSPRTSGMADTQYF
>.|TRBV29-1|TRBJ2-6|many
TGCAGCGTCACCGGAGATACTGGGGCCAACGTCCTGACTTTC
CSVTGDTGANVLTF
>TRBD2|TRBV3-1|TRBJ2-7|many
TGTGCCAGCAGCCGTGGACTAGCGGGCCCCTACGAGCAGTACTTC
CASSRGLAGPYEQYF
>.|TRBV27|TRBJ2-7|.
TGTGCCAGCAGCTTTGCCAAGACTTTAGATTGGTACTTC
CASSFAKTLDWYF
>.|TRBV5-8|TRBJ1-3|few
TGTGCCAGCAGCTTGTTCGGAGCCTCTGGAAACACCATATATTTT
CASSLFGASGNTIYF
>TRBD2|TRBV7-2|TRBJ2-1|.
TGTGCCAGCAGCATAGCGGGAGAAGGCTACAATGAGCAGTTCTTC
CASSIAGEGYNEQFF
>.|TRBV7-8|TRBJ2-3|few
TGTGCCAGCAGCCGGGACGGGACTCGGGGTCAAGATACGCAGTATTTT
CASSRDGTRGQDTQYF
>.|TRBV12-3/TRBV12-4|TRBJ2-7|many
TGTGCCAGCAGATTAAGCCCCACAACCTACGAGCAGTACTTC
CASRLSPTTYEQYF
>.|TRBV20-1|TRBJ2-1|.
TGCAGTGCTAGAGATGCGACAAAGGGCGACGATGAGCAGTTCTTC
CSARDATKGDDEQFF
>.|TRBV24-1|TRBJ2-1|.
TGTGCCACCAGTGACCCCGACACCCCCGCAAATGAGCAGTTCTTC
CATSDPDTPANEQFF
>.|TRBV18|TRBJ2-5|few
TGTGCCAGCTCACCAGATTCAGGGCATCAAGAGACCCAGTACTTC
CASSPDSGHQETQYF
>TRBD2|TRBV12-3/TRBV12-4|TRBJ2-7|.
TGTGCCAGCCGCTCTAGCGGGCGAACTACTGGCGAGCAGTACTTC
CASRSSGRTTGEQYF
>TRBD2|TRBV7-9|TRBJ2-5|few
TGTGCCAGAACCGGGACGGCTGCTACTAGCGACGGGGAGACCCAGTACTTC
CARTGTAATSDGETQYF
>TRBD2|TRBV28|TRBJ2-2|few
TGTGCCAGCAGTCTCCGGACTAGCGGGAGACTCGGGGAGCTGTTTTTT
CASSLRTSGRLGELFF
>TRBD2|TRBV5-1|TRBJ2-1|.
TGCGCCAGCAGCGGGGGGACTAGCGGCTCCTACAATGAGCAGTTCTTC
CASSGGTSGSYNEQFF
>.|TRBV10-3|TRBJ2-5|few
TGTGCCATCAGTGAGAAGGGTGAAGAGACCCAGTACTTC
CAISEKGEETQYF
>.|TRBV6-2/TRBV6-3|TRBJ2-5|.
TGTGCCAGCAGTTCCCCCCTGAGGGCCCCCACTCAAGAGACCCAGTACTTC
CASSSPLRAPTQETQYF
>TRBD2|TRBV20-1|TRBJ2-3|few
TGCAGTGCCATAGGACTAGCGGGAGAGAGTACAGATACGCAGTATTTT
CSAIGLAGESTDTQYF
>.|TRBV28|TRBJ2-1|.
TGTGCCAGCAGTTTTCGGGGGAGCGGCAATGAGCAGTTCTTC
CASSFRGSGNEQFF
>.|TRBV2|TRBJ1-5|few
TGTGCCAGCAGTCCGACGAATCAGCCCCAGCATTTT
CASSPTNQPQHF
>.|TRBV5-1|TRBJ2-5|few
TGCGCCAGCAGCGTACTGGGGGAGACCCAGTACTTC
CASSVLGETQYF
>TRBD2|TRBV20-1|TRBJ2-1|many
TGCAGTGCTCCCACTCTAAATGTTCTAGCGGCAACAGAGAGCGGCAATGAGCAGTTCTTC
CSAPTLNVLAATESGNEQFF
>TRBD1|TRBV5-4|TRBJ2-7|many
TGTGCCAGCAGCACACCGGGACAGGGCACCTACGAGCAGTACTTC
CASSTPGQGTYEQYF
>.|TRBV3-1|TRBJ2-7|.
TGTGCCAGCAGCCAAGGAGCTAGCGTCGCCTACGAGCAGTACTTC
CASSQGASVAYEQYF
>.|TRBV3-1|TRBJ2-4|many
TGTGCCAGCAGCCGCGAACTAGCCAAAAACATTCAGTACTTC
CASSRELAKNIQYF
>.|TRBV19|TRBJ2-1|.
TGTGCCAGTACTAACTACCGAAGCTCCTACAATGAGCAGTTCTTC
CASTNYRSSYNEQFF
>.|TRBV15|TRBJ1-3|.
TGTGCCACCAGCAGAGATCGGGGAAACACCATATATTTT
CATSRDRGNTIYF
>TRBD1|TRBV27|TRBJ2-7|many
TGTGCCAGCAGTTCCCGACAGGGGGGCCTCTACGAGCAGTACTTC
CASSSRQGGLYEQYF
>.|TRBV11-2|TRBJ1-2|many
TGTGCCAGCAGCGGGGGCTATGGCTACACCTTC
CASSGGYGYTF
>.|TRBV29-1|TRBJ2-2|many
TGCAGCGTTGAAGATCTTCGAGGGACCGGGGAGCTGTTTTTT
CSVEDLRGTGELFF
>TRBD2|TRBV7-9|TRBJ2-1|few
TGTGCCAGCAGTCCTCCTGCGGGGAGGGCCGAAATGAATGAGCAGTTCTTC
CASSPPAGRAEMNEQFF
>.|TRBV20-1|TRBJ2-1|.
TGCTGTGCTACCGGACCCTCAAAGACGAGCTCCTACAATGAGCAGTTCTTC
CCATGPSKTSSYNEQFF
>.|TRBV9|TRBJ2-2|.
TGTGCCAGCAGCGTAGGGGGGCGACTCACCGGGGAGCTGTTTTTT
CASSVGGRLTGELFF
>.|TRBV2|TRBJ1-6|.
TGTGCCAGCACGGTGGACACCAGGAATAATTCACCCCTCCACTTT
CASTVDTRNNSPLHF